This T cell receptor (beta chain) derives from a study of identical twins. Every sampled donor was Caucasian and healthy. Of note for this clonotype: Its antigen is unidentified.

Overall study findings and caveats: Beta out-of-frame sequences displayed a weaker excess of sharing between twins.

This CDR3 contains 13 residues. Germline V gives CDR1 SGHNT, CDR2 YENEEA. Trimming stripped 1 base from V and 7 bases from J, with 8 bases between. A universal primer site was created by template switching, with the cDNA bearing unique molecular identifiers. TCRdb itself ran the 5' RACE reads through MiXCR, one entry per CDR3 protein. This repertoire shows around 280,000 distinct CDR3 sequences, about 8.3% found once; its top ten account for over 2%. This sample also appeared in a second study, on yellow fever vaccine responses in identical twins.

The receptor was derived from a woman younger than 30 in good health. The specimen sequenced was memory (CD45RO+) T cells sorted from blood. This rearrangement joins TRBV11-3 to TRBJ2-1; D is unresolved. The CDR3 here is CASSLGYANEQFF. CDR3 in DNA: TGTGCCAGCAGCTTAGGCTACGCGAATGAGCAGTTCTTC.